This entry lists 27 T cell receptor beta chains sequenced from one sample in a study of blood T cell repertoires in COVID-19. Data came from immunoSEQ multiplex PCR; TCRdb stores just in-frame clones and leaves some out. The sample yields roughly 230,000 clones, more than 65% seen once. Material: peripheral blood. These receptors were taken from a man between 45 and 60 years old with active or convalescent COVID-19.

V and J are TRBV12-5 and TRBJ1-1; D is perhaps TRBD1 (5 bases). This CDR3 has 13 amino acids. V lost 9 bases to trimming and J lost 3 bases, with 14 bases between them. Germline V gives CDR1 LGHNT, CDR2 FRNRAP. CDR3: CASFRVSYTEAFF. The CDR3 DNA reads TGTGCTAGCTTCAGGGTATCGTACACTGAAGCTTTCTTT. The whole variable domain, filled in from reference TRBV12-5 and TRBJ1-1, reads DARVTQTPRHKVTEMGQEVTMRCQPILGHNTVFWYRQTMMQGLELLAYFRNRAPLDDSGMPKDRFSAEMPDATLATLKIQPSEPRDSAVYFCASFRVSYTEAFFGQGTRLTVV.

The chain employs TRBV19 and TRBJ1-1, with D possibly TRBD1 on 5 matching bases. Germline lookup yields CDR1 LNHDA and CDR2 SQIVND (reference sequence). V was trimmed by 2 bases and J by 8 bases, leaving 15 bases between them. This CDR3 has 14 residues. The CDR3 here is CASSIISANREAFF. The CDR3 DNA reads TGTGCCAGTAGTATAATCAGTGCCAACAGGGAAGCTTTCTTT.

V is TRBV7-9 and J is TRBJ2-5, with a tentative D call TRBD2 (8 bases). The length of the CDR3 is 15 residues. Trimming removed 6 bases at V and 5 bases at J, with 19 bases between. Looked up from germline, CDR1 is SEHNR and CDR2 is FQNEAQ (reference sequence). CDR3 DNA sequence: TGTGCCAGCAGTTCCAGGGACAGCGGGAGTGAGACCCAGTACTTC. Protein: CASSSRDSGSETQYF.

The sample holds one count of this clone. The rearrangement joins TRBV11-2 to TRBJ2-7; no definite D call. The germline CDR1 and CDR2 sequences are SGHAT and FQNNGV. This CDR3 is built from 13 residues. V lost 4 bases and J 6 bases, leaving 13 bases between the germline ends. The CDR3 loop reads CASSSQLPFEQYF. DNA of the CDR3: TGTGCCAGCAGCTCCCAACTACCTTTCGAGCAGTACTTC. The full variable domain, completed using reference TRBV11-2 and TRBJ2-7, is EAGVAQSPRYKIIEKRQSVAFWCNPISGHATLYWYQQILGQGPKLLIQFQNNGVVDDSQLPKDRFSAERLKGVDSTLKIQPAKLEDSAVYLCASSSQLPFEQYFGPGTRLTVT.

V usage is TRBV10-3 and J usage is TRBJ2-3, with D maybe TRBD2 (7 bases). The germline V gene encodes CDR1 ENHRY and CDR2 SYGVKD. V lost 8 bases and J lost 4, with 10 bases in between. The CDR3 spans 12 residues. CDR3 bases: TGTGCCATCGCGGGGGCCTCAGATACGCAGTATTTT. This gives the protein CAIAGASDTQYF.

This clone came up a few times. This chain joins TRBV18 and TRBJ2-1; D possibly corresponds to TRBD1 (6 bases). The CDR3 spans 12 residues. Germline-derived CDR1 and CDR2 are KGHSH and LQKENI. Trimming cost V 5 bases and J 5 bases, with 7 bases left between them. This chain's CDR3 is CASSRQDNEQFF. The CDR3 DNA is TGTGCCAGCTCAAGACAGGACAATGAGCAGTTCTTC.

The V call is TRBV6-5, the J call TRBJ1-1; D gene ambiguous. The CDR3 extends over 16 amino acids. Germline CDR1 reads MNHEY; CDR2 reads SVGAGI. The ends were cut back, 0 bases at V and 1 base at J, with 12 bases in the middle. Here the CDR3 reads CASSYSNLYRNTEAFF. CDR3 DNA sequence: TGTGCCAGCAGTTACTCGAACCTCTATAGGAACACTGAAGCTTTCTTT.

This chain links TRBV4-1 with TRBJ1-5; TRBD1 matches at 8 bases. This CDR3 is built from 16 residues. V shed 0 bases and J 6 bases; nucleotides not matched to a gene: 7. Germline V gene sequence: CDR1 MGHRA, CDR2 YSYEKL. The CDR3 coding sequence is TGCGCCAGCAGCCAAGAAGAAACAGGGGGTCTTCAGCCCCAGCATTTT. Translated: CASSQEETGGLQPQHF.

The chain employs TRBV5-5 and TRBJ2-3; D gene unclear. CDR1 and CDR2 (germline): SGHKS, YYEKEE (reference sequence). V gave up 3 bases and J gave up 4 bases, with 6 bases separating them. The CDR3 spans 12 residues. The CDR3, as DNA: TGTGCCAGCAGCTCTCAGGCAGATACGCAGTATTTT. Amino acid sequence: CASSSQADTQYF.

A remark on this clone: This clone may be a read error of a much larger clone one base away. This chain links TRBV7-9 with TRBJ1-3; TRBD1 agrees at 7 bases. Germline-derived CDR1 and CDR2 are SEHNR and FQNEAQ (reference sequence). The V segment lost 5 bases and the J segment 0 bases; nucleotides outside the gene matches: 4. The CDR3 consists of 15 residues. The CDR3 sequence is CASSHDRDSGNTIYF. CDR3 bases: TGTGCCAGCAGCCACGACAGGGACTCTGGAAACACCATATATTTT.

V is TRBV6-5 and J is TRBJ2-7, with a tentative D call TRBD2 (6 bases). The germline gives CDR1 MNHEY, CDR2 SVGAGI. This CDR3 contains 15 residues. Trimming cost V 10 bases and J 0 bases, with 19 bases left between them. The CDR3 spells CATKEGVGGSYEQYF. The DNA for the CDR3 is TGTGCCACCAAGGAGGGTGTCGGGGGCTCCTACGAGCAGTACTTC.

The chain employs TRBV27 and TRBJ1-2; TRBD1 matches 10 bases. With V trimmed by 6 bases and J by 8 bases, 6 bases remained unmatched. Germline V lookup: CDR1 MNHEY, CDR2 SMNVEV (reference sequence). CDR3 length equals 13 residues. Here the CDR3 DNA reads TGTGCCAGCAGCGCCGGACAGGGGGTCGGCTACACCTTC. Protein: CASSAGQGVGYTF.

The chain recombines TRBV19 with TRBJ2-1, with D perhaps matching TRBD1 (6 bases). V was cut by 6 bases and J by 5 bases, with 8 bases left in between. The CDR3 covers 12 residues. Germline lookup yields CDR1 LNHDA and CDR2 SQIVND (reference sequence). The CDR3 nucleotides are TGTGCCAGTAGACGACAGGACAATGAGCAGTTCTTC. As protein: CASRRQDNEQFF.

This chain links TRBV3-1 (or the pseudogene TRBV3-2) with TRBJ2-7, with 10 bases identical to TRBD1. Germline CDR1 is LGHDT and CDR2 is YNNKEL (reference sequence). The CDR3 length is 18 residues. V gave up 4 bases and J gave up 6 bases; unmatched junction bases: 18. The CDR3 bases are TGTGCCAGCAGCCCGGACCTCTCGACAGGGGGCTACCTAAGCGAGCAGTACTTC. Protein sequence: CASSPDLSTGGYLSEQYF.

For the CDR3, the DNA is TGCGCCAGCAGCCCGTCGACTAGACGAGCCGGGGAGCTGTTTTTT. Protein sequence: CASSPSTRRAGELFF. This chain joins TRBV4-3 and TRBJ2-2, with a weak D call TRBD2 (6 bases). This CDR3 region has 15 residues. V shed 4 bases and J shed 6 bases, with 15 bases lying between them. Germline-derived CDR1 and CDR2 are LGHNA and YSLEER.

The chain uses TRBV5-5 and TRBJ1-1; the match to TRBD1 covers 8 bases. The germline V gene encodes CDR1 SGHKS and CDR2 YYEKEE (reference sequence). The CDR3 has 13 amino acids. V lost 3 bases, J lost 4 bases, and 2 bases stayed unmatched. The DNA for the CDR3 is TGTGCCAGCAGCTCAACAGGGGGCACTGAAGCTTTCTTT. This gives the protein CASSSTGGTEAFF.

This clone has just one count. This chain uses TRBV30 with TRBJ1-2; 7 bases agree with TRBD1. With V trimmed by 0 bases and J by 7 bases, 5 bases remained unmatched. CDR1 is GTSNPN and CDR2 is SVGIG in the germline V gene (reference sequence). This CDR3 has 13 amino acids. The CDR3 coding sequence is TGTGCCTGGAGTGTAGGGGGACAGAGTGGCTACACCTTC. The encoded protein is CAWSVGGQSGYTF.

The chain combines TRBV18 with TRBJ2-3, with 10 bases matching TRBD2. Losses at the gene ends were 1 base for V and 5 bases for J; bases not matched to a gene: 6. The CDR3 spans 16 residues. Germline values: CDR1 KGHSH, CDR2 LQKENI. The CDR3 spells CASSPLSGGAGDTQYF. Here the CDR3 DNA reads TGTGCCAGCTCACCACTAAGCGGGGGGGCCGGAGATACGCAGTATTTT.

V usage is TRBV2 and J usage is TRBJ2-1, with 12 bases lining up with TRBD2. CDR1 is SNHLY and CDR2 is FYNNEI in the germline V gene. After removal of 3 bases from V and 4 bases from J, the junction contained 4 bases not matched to a gene. CDR3 length: 16 amino acids. The CDR3 here is CASSDLGTSGYNEQFF. The CDR3, as DNA: TGTGCCAGCAGTGATTTGGGGACTAGCGGGTACAATGAGCAGTTCTTC.

The chain recombines TRBV19 with TRBJ1-5; tentative D call: TRBD1 (5 bases). The CDR3 totals 14 residues. The ends were cut back, 9 bases at V and 5 bases at J, with 17 bases in the middle. Germline CDR1 reads LNHDA; CDR2 reads SQIVND (reference sequence). In DNA, the CDR3 is TGTGCCAGCAGAGTTACGGACACCCATCAGCCCCAGCATTTT. Its translation: CASRVTDTHQPQHF.

J is TRBJ1-1 and V is TRBV18; a possible D gene is TRBD1 (6 bases). Trimming removed 5 bases at V and 3 bases at J, with 10 bases between. The germline V gene has CDR1 KGHSH and CDR2 LQKENI. This CDR3 has 13 amino acids. Here the CDR3 reads CASSKQGDTEAFF. As DNA, the CDR3 is TGTGCCAGCTCAAAACAGGGCGACACTGAAGCTTTCTTT.

This clone was counted once. The rearrangement uses TRBV4-2 and TRBJ1-1; no definite D call. This CDR3 comprises 17 residues. Looked up from germline, CDR1 is LGHNA and CDR2 is YNFKEQ. The germline V and J ends were trimmed by 0 bases and 0 bases, with 14 bases remaining between them. This CDR3 is CASSQEAVIPMNTEAFF. The DNA for the CDR3 is TGTGCCAGCAGCCAAGAGGCCGTCATCCCCATGAACACTGAAGCTTTCTTT.

The chain links TRBV30 to TRBJ1-2; D perhaps matches TRBD1 (6 bases). Germline V CDR1 and CDR2: GTSNPN, SVGIG (reference sequence). V was pared by 0 bases and J by 3 bases, with 14 bases between. CDR3 length: 15 amino acids. The CDR3 sequence is CAWSVARGGYYGYTF. In nucleotides, the CDR3 is TGTGCCTGGAGTGTCGCGCGGGGGGGCTACTATGGCTACACCTTC.

V usage is TRBV7-9 and J usage is TRBJ1-1, with 7 bases identical to TRBD1. Per the germline V gene, CDR1 is SEHNR and CDR2 is FQNEAQ (reference sequence). This CDR3 region has 16 residues. V lost 3 bases and J lost 0; bases outside the gene matches: 7. CDR3 coding DNA: TGTGCCAGCAGCTTTTGGACAGGCTCTTTGAACACTGAAGCTTTCTTT. It encodes CASSFWTGSLNTEAFF. Full variable domain (remainder filled in from reference TRBV7-9 and TRBJ1-1): DTGVSQNPRHKITKRGQNVTFRCDPISEHNRLYWYRQTLGQGPEFLTYFQNEAQLEKSRLLSDRFSAERPKGSFSTLEIQRTEQGDSAMYLCASSFWTGSLNTEAFFGQGTRLTVV.

The chain recombines TRBV6-5 with TRBJ1-2; D is perhaps TRBD1 (5 bases). This CDR3 spans 16 amino acids. Deletions cut 4 bases from V and 6 bases from J, with 21 bases between. Germline-derived CDR1 and CDR2 are MNHEY and SVGAGI. CDR3 loop: CASSFRDSRMGHGYTF. For the CDR3, the DNA is TGTGCCAGCAGTTTCCGGGACTCAAGGATGGGTCATGGCTACACCTTC.

V and J are TRBV27 and TRBJ2-7; D is unresolved. The CDR3 has 13 residues. V was pared by 6 bases and J by 7 bases, with 16 bases between. The germline V gene has CDR1 MNHEY and CDR2 SMNVEV (reference sequence). The CDR3 DNA is TGTGCCAGCAGCCACTACCTGGAAGCTGAGCAGTACTTC. Protein: CASSHYLEAEQYF.

V gene TRBV6-5 combines with J gene TRBJ1-2; a weak D match, TRBD1 (5 bases). CDR3 length: 14 amino acids. V lost 0 bases to trimming and J lost 6 bases, with 11 bases between them. CDR1 is MNHEY, CDR2 SVGAGI, per germline. For the CDR3, the DNA is TGTGCCAGCAGTTACTCCCCAGGGTGGGATGGCTACACCTTC. Protein product: CASSYSPGWDGYTF.